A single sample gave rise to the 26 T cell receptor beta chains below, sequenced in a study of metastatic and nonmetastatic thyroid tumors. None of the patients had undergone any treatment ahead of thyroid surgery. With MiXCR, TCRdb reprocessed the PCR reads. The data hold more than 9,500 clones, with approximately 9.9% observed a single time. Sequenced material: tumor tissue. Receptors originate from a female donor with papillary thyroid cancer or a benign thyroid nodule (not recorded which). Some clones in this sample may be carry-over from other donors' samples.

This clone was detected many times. CDR3 amino acids: CAWSISGTTEQYF. In DNA form, the CDR3 reads TGTGCCTGGAGCATCTCCGGGACAACCGAGCAGTACTTC. V usage is TRBV30 and J usage is TRBJ2-7; TRBD1 might be the D (6 bases). This CDR3 region has 13 residues. The V and J ends lost 3 bases and 6 bases respectively, with 15 bases between them. Germline V gives CDR1 GTSNPN, CDR2 SVGIG (reference sequence).

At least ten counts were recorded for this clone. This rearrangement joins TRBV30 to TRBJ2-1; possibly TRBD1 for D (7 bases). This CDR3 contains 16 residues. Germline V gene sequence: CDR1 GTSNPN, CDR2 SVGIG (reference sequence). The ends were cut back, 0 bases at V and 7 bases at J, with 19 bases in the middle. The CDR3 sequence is CAWSVPRGANRNEQFF. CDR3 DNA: TGTGCCTGGAGTGTTCCCAGGGGGGCTAATAGAAATGAGCAGTTCTTC.

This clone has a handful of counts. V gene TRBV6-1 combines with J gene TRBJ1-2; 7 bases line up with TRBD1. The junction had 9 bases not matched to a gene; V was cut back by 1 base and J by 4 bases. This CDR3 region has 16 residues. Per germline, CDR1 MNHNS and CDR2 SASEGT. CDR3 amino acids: CASSEERGQHTYGYTF. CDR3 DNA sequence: TGTGCCAGCAGTGAAGAGAGGGGACAGCACACCTATGGCTACACCTTC.

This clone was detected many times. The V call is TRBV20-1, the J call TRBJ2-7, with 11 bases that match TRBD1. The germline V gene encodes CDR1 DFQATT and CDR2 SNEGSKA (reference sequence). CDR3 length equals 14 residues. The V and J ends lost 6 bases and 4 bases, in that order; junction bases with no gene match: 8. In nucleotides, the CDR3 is TGCAGTGCGGTTGGACAGGGGGCTTGGTACGAGCAGTACTTC. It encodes CSAVGQGAWYEQYF.

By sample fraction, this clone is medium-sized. CDR3 coding DNA: TGTGCCAGCAGGAAACCAGACGGGAACACTGAAGCTTTCTTT. Protein product: CASRKPDGNTEAFF. The chain carries TRBV6-1 and TRBJ1-1; D gene unclear. This CDR3 has 14 residues. V was pared by 6 bases and J by 1 base, with 12 bases between. CDR1 is MNHNS and CDR2 is SASEGT in the germline V gene.

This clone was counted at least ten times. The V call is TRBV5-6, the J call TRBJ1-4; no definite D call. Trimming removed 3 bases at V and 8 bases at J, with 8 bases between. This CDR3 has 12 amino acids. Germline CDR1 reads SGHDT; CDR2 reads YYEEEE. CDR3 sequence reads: CASSYFGEKLFF. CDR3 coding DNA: TGTGCCAGCAGCTATTTTGGGGAAAAACTGTTTTTT.

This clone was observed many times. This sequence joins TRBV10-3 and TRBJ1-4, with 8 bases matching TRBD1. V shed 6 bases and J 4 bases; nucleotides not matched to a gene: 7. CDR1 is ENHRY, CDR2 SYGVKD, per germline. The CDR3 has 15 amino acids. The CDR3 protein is CAISAGTGSNEKLFF. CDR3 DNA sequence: TGTGCCATCAGCGCCGGGACAGGCAGTAATGAAAAACTGTTTTTT.

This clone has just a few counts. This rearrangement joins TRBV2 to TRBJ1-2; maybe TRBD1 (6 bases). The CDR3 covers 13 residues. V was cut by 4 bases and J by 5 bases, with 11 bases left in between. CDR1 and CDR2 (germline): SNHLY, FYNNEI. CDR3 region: CASSAQGKYGYTF. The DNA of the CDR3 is TGTGCCAGCAGTGCTCAGGGGAAGTATGGCTACACCTTC.

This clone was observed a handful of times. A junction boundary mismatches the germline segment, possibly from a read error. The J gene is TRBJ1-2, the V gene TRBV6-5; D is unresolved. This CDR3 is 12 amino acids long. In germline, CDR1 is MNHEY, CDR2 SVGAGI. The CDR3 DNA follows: TGTGCCAGCAGTGACTCCTCCTATGGCTACACCTTC. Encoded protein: CASSDSSYGYTF.

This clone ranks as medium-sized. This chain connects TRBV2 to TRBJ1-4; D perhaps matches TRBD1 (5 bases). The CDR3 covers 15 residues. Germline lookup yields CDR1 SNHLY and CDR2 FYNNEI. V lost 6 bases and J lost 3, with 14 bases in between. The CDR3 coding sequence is TGTGCCAGCAGGGGCACTGACAGTTCTAATGAAAAACTGTTTTTT. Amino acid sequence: CASRGTDSSNEKLFF.

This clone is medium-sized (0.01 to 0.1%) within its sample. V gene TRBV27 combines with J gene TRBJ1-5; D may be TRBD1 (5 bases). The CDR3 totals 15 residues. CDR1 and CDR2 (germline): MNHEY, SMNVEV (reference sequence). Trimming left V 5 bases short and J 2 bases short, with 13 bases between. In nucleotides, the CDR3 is TGTGCCAGCAGTAGGGGTCAGGGTGGCAATCAGCCCCAGCATTTT. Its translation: CASSRGQGGNQPQHF.

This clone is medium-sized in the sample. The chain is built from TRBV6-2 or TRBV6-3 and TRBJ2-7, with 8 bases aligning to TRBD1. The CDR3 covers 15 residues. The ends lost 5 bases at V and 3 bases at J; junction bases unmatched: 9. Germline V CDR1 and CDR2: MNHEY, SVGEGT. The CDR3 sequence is CASSPSGQGFYEQYV. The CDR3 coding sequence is TGTGCCAGCAGTCCATCAGGACAGGGATTCTACGAGCAGTACGTC.

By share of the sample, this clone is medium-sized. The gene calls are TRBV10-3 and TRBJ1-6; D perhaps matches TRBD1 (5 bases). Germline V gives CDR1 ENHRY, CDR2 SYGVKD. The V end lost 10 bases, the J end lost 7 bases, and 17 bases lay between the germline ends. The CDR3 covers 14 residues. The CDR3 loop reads CATRGGATNSPLHF. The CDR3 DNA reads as TGTGCCACCAGAGGTGGGGCGACGAATTCACCCCTCCACTTT.

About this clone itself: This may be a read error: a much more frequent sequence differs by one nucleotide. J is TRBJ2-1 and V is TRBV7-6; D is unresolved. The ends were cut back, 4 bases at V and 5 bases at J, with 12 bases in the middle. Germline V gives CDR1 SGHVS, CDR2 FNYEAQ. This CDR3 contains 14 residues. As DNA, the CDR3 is TGTGCCAGCAGCTCGGGCAGGATTCACAATGAGCAGTTCTTC. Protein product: CASSSGRIHNEQFF.

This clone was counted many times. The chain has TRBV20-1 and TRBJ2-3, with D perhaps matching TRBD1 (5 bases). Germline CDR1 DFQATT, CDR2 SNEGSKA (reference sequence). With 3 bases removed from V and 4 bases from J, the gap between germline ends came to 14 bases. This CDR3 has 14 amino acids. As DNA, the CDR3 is TGCAGTGCTAGCTCTTCCAGGGTTCCAGATACGCAGTATTTT. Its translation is CSASSSRVPDTQYF.

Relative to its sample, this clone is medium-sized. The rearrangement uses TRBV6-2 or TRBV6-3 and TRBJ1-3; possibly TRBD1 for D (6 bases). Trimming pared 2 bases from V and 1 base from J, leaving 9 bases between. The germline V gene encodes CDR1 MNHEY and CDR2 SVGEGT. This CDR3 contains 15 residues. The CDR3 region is CASSYRGGSGNTIYF. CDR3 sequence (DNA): TGTGCCAGCAGTTACAGAGGGGGGTCTGGAAACACCATATATTTT.

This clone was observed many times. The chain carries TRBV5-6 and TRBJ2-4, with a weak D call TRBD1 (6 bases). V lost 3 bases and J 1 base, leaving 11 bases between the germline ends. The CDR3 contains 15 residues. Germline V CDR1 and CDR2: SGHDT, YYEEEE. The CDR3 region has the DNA TGTGCCAGCAGCTCCGCAACAGGGGCCAAAAACATTCAGTACTTC. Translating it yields CASSSATGAKNIQYF.

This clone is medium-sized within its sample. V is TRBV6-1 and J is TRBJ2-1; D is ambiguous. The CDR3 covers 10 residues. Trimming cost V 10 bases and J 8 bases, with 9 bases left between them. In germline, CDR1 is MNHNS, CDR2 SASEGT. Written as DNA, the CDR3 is TGTGCCACCGGTCTTTATGAGCAGTTCTTC. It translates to CATGLYEQFF.

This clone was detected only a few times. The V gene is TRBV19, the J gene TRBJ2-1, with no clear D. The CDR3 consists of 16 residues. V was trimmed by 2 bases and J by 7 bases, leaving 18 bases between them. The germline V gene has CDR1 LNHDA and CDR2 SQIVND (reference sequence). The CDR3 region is CASSIYGLSGANEQFF. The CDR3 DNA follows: TGTGCCAGTAGTATATATGGGCTATCTGGAGCTAATGAGCAGTTCTTC. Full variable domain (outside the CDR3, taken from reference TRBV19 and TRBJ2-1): DGGITQSPKYLFRKEGQNVTLSCEQNLNHDAMYWYRQDPGQGLRLIYYSQIVNDFQKGDIAEGYSVSREKKESFPLTVTSAQKNPTAFYLCASSIYGLSGANEQFFGPGTRLTVL.

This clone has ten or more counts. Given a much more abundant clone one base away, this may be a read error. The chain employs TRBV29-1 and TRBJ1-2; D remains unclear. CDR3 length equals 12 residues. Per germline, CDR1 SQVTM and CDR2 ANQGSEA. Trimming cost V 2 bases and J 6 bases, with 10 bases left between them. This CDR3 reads CSVEWGGNGYTF. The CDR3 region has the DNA TGCAGCGTTGAATGGGGAGGGAATGGCTACACCTTC.

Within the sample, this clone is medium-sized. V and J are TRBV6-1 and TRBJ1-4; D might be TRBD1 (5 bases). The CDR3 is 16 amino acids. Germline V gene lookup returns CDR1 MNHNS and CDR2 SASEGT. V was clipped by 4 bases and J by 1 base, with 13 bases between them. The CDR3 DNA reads TGTGCCAGCAGTGGCCGGGGGGTAGTAACTAATGAAAAACTGTTTTTT. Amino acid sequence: CASSGRGVVTNEKLFF.

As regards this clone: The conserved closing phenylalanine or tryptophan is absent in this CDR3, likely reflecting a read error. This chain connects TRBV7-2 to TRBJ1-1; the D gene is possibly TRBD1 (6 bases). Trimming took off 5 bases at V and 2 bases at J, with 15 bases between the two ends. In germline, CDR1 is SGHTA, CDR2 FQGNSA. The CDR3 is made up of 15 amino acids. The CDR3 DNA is TGTGCCAGCAGCCCAGGGGCGACCATTAACACTGAAGCTTTCCTT. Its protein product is CASSPGATINTEAFL.

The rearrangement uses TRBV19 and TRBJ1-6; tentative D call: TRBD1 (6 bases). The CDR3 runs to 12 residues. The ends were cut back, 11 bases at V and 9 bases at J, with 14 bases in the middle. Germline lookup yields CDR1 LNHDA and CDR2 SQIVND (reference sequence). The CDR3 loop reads CASQGLGSPLHF. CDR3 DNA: TGTGCCTCACAGGGATTGGGTTCACCCCTCCACTTT. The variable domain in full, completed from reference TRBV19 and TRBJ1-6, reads DGGITQSPKYLFRKEGQNVTLSCEQNLNHDAMYWYRQDPGQGLRLIYYSQIVNDFQKGDIAEGYSVSREKKESFPLTVTSAQKNPTAFYLCASQGLGSPLHFGNGTRLTVT.

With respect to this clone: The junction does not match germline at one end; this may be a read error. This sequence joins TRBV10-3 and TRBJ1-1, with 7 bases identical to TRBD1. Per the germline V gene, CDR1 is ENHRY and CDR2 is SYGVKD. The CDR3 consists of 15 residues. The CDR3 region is CAISGVGQTNTEAFF. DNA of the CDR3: TGCGCCATCAGTGGCGTGGGACAGACGAACACTGAAGCTTTCTTT.

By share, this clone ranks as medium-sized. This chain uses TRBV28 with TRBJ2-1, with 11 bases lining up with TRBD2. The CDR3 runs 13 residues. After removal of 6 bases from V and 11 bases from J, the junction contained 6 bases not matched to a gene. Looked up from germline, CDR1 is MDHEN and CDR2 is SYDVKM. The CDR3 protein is CASRRGTSGKQFF. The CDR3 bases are TGTGCCAGCAGAAGGGGGACTAGCGGTAAGCAGTTCTTC.

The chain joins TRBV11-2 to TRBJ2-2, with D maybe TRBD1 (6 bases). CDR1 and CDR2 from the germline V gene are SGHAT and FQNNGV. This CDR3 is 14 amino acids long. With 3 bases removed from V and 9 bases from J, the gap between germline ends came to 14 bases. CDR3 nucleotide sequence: TGTGCCAGCAGCTTTGGGGGCTGGACCCGGGAGCTGTTTTTT. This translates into CASSFGGWTRELFF.